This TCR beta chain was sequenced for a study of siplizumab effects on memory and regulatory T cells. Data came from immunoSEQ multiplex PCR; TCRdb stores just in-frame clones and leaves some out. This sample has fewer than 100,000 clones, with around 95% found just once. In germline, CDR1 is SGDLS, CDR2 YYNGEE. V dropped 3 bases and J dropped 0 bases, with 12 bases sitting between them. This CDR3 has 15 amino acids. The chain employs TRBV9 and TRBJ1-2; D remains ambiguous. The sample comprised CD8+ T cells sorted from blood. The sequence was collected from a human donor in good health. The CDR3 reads CASSAGLGANYGYTF. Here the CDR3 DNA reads TGTGCCAGCAGCGCCGGGCTCGGAGCTAACTATGGCTACACCTTC.